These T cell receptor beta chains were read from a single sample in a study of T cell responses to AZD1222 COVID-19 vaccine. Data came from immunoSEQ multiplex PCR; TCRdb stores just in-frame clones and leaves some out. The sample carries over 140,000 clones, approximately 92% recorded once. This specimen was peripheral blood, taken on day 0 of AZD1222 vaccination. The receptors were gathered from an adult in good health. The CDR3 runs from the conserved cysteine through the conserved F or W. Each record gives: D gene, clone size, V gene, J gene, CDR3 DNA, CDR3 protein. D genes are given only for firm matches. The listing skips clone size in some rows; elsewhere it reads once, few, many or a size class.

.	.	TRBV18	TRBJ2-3	TGTGCCAGCTCACCGTACAGAAACACAGATACGCAGTATTTT	CASSPYRNTDTQYF
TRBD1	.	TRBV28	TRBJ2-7	TGTGCCAGCAGTTTATTACGGGACAGGGCCTACGAGCAGTACTTC	CASSLLRDRAYEQYF
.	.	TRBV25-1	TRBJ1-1	TGTGCCAGCAGTACGACAGTTGAAGCTTTCTTT	CASSTTVEAFF
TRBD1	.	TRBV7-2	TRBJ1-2	TGTGCCAGCAGCTTGAGGACAGGGGGACCCTTACTCTATGGCTACACCTTC	CASSLRTGGPLLYGYTF
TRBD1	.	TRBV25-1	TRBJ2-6	TGTGCCAGCAGAGACAGGGGTGCTGGGGCCAACGTCCTGACTTTC	CASRDRGAGANVLTF
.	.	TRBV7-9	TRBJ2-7	TGTGCCAGCAGCTTATGGGGCAGACCCTACGAGCAGTACTTC	CASSLWGRPYEQYF
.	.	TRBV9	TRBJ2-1	TGTGCCAGCAGCTACCGCGCAGATAGCTCCTACAATGAGCAGTTCTTC	CASSYRADSSYNEQFF
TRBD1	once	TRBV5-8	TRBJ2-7	TGTGCCAGCAGCTTGAGACTCACAGGGGGATTCCACGAGCAGTACTTC	CASSLRLTGGFHEQYF
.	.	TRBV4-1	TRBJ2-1	TGCGCCAGCAGCCAAGTGGGGGGCACTCCGGGGTTCTTC	CASSQVGGTPGFF
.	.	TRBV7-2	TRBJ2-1	TGTGCCAGCAGCTTAGTCACAGGCTCGAAGAGGAATGAGCAGTTCTTC	CASSLVTGSKRNEQFF
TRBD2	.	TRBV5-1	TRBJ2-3	TGCGCCAGCAGCTCCCTCCAGCGGGGTAGCACAGATACGCAGTATTTT	CASSSLQRGSTDTQYF
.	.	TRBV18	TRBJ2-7	TGTGCCAGCTCACCCCGACAGCTTCGGGGAGGCCTAGAAGAGCAGTACTTC	CASSPRQLRGGLEEQYF